This T cell receptor beta chain was captured in a study of blood T cell repertoires in COVID-19. At the level of the study: Some COVID-19 samples were acute and others convalescent; all came from the United States, Italy and Spain.

The CDR3 has 15 amino acids. V was trimmed by 10 bases and J by 0 bases, leaving 17 bases between them. Germline assignment: CDR1 LNHDA and CDR2 SQIVND (reference sequence). Original processing methods: Using reference gene primer amplification, nucleated cell counts were estimated. Assay: immunoSEQ multiplex PCR; the TCRdb copy retains only in-frame clones and omits some. V, J and clone size derive from that table, while D and trimming were established from the DNA sequence. The top ten hold around 1% of the sample, which has 170,000 or so clones, more than 75% seen once. The TCR sequence derives from a woman aged 18-30 years who had recovered from COVID-19. This chain joins TRBV19 and TRBJ2-3; D ambiguous. Sequencing was done on a sample of peripheral blood. CDR3 bases: TGTGCCACCCTTACAGCTGACACTAGCACAGATACGCAGTATTTT. This codes for CATLTADTSTDTQYF.